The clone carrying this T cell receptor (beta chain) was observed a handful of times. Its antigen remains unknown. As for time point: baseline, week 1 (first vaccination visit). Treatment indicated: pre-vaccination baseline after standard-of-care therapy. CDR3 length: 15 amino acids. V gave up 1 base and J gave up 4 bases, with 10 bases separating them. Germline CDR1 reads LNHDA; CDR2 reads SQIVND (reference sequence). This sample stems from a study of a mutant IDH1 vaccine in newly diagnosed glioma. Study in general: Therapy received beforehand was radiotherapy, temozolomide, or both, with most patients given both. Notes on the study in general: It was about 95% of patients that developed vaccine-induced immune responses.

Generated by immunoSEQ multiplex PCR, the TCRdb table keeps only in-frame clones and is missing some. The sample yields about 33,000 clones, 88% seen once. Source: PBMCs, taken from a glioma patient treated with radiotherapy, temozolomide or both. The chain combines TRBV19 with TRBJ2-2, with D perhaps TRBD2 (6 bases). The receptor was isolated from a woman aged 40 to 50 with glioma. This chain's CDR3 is CASSIVRGITGELFF. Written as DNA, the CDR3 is TGTGCCAGTAGTATAGTCCGGGGGATCACCGGGGAGCTGTTTTTT.